This record concerns one TCR beta chain sequence. Its antigen is undetermined. Patients had chemo-refractory metastatic non-small-cell lung cancer and received focal radiation plus CTLA-4 blockade that used ipilimumab. Germline V gene data show CDR1 as MRHNA and CDR2 as SNTAGT. V dropped 6 bases and J dropped 8 bases, with 13 bases sitting between them. This CDR3 contains 13 residues. The data were taken from a study of radiotherapy plus CTLA-4 blockade in lung cancer. Study at large: Objective responses were observed in approximately 20% of patients, and disease control was achieved by approximately 34%.

Study-level findings and limits: It was early blood T cell clone dynamics, with interferon-beta, that reportedly best predicted response. Radiotherapy was combined with ipilimumab, and tumor-derived TCR clones then expanded in blood.

The method was immunoSEQ multiplex PCR; TCRdb's version includes in-frame clones alone and lacks a portion of them. This table holds about 83,000 clones, 78% found once. This chain uses TRBV6-4 with TRBJ2-2, with a tentative D call TRBD1 (6 bases). The receptor's source is a human donor with non-small cell lung cancer who had a partial response to radiotherapy plus ipilimumab. Some clones in this sample may be carry-over from other donors' samples. The sequenced sample was peripheral blood, obtained from a patient treated with radiotherapy plus ipilimumab. CDR3 amino acids: CASSAAGTGELFF. Here the CDR3 DNA reads TGTGCCAGCAGCGCCGCCGGGACAGGGGAGCTGTTTTTT.